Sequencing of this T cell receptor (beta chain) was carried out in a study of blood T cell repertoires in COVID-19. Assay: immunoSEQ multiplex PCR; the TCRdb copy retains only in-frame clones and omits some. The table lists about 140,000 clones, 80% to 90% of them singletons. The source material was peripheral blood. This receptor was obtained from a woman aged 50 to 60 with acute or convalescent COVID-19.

The CDR3 loop reads CASSLDYRGTEAFF. CDR3 bases: TGTGCCAGCAGCTTAGACTACCGGGGGACTGAAGCTTTCTTT. The chain uses TRBV7-9 and TRBJ1-1; a possible D gene is TRBD1 (5 bases). The CDR3 consists of 14 residues. Germline CDR1 is SEHNR and CDR2 is FQNEAQ (reference sequence). The V gene lost 1 base and the J gene lost 5 bases, with 11 bases spanning the gap.